The 11 T cell receptor beta chains in this list originate from one sample, sequenced in a study of T cell changes during pregnancy in multiple sclerosis. TCRdb's table, derived via immunoSEQ multiplex PCR, lists solely in-frame clones and lacks some. In the table there are about 48,000 clones, around 92% of which are singletons. This specimen was CD4+ T cells from peripheral blood mononuclear cells, taken in the second trimester of pregnancy. These receptors were collected from a female donor in good health, enrolled as a control in a pregnancy study.

The rearrangement uses TRBV5-1 and TRBJ2-1, with D possibly matching TRBD2 (5 bases). Germline V gene lookup returns CDR1 SGHRS and CDR2 YFSETQ. CDR3 length equals 15 residues. The V and J ends lost 0 bases and 1 base respectively, with 8 bases between them. This CDR3 reads CASSLGTGSYNEQFF. In nucleotides, the CDR3 is TGCGCCAGCAGCTTGGGGACGGGATCCTACAATGAGCAGTTCTTC.

This clone appeared a single time. This rearrangement joins TRBV9 to TRBJ2-7; 9 bases align to TRBD1. The CDR3 sequence is 14 residues long. J was trimmed by 5 bases and V by 5 bases; bases with no gene match: 8. The germline gives CDR1 SGDLS, CDR2 YYNGEE. For the CDR3, the DNA is TGTGCCAGCAGTAAGGACAGGGGACCCGACGAGCAGTACTTC. Its protein is CASSKDRGPDEQYF.

The V gene is TRBV4-1, the J gene TRBJ1-2; 8 bases align to TRBD1. CDR3 length equals 15 residues. Trimming removed 5 bases from V and 6 bases from J; junction bases left unmatched: 11. Looked up from germline, CDR1 is MGHRA and CDR2 is YSYEKL. The CDR3 sequence: CASSTIGQGRNGYTF. CDR3 coding DNA: TGCGCCAGCAGCACAATCGGACAGGGTAGGAATGGCTACACCTTC.

The CDR3 loop is CASSPPSYEQYF. CDR3 in DNA: TGTGCCAGCAGCCCTCCCTCCTACGAGCAGTACTTC. The chain has TRBV28 and TRBJ2-7; D ambiguous. CDR1 and CDR2 (germline): MDHEN, SYDVKM. The CDR3 loop spans 12 amino acids. With 6 bases removed from V and 0 bases from J, the gap between germline ends came to 6 bases. Full variable domain (missing parts from reference TRBV28 and TRBJ2-7): DVKVTQSSRYLVKRTGEKVFLECVQDMDHENMFWYRQDPGLGLRLIYFSYDVKMKEKGDIPEGYSVSREKKERFSLILESASTNQTSMYLCASSPPSYEQYFGPGTRLTVT.

The chain joins TRBV5-4 to TRBJ2-7; maybe TRBD2 (5 bases). The CDR3 has 13 residues. V lost 0 bases and J 5 bases, leaving 9 bases between the germline ends. CDR1 SGHNT and CDR2 YYREEE come from the germline V gene (reference sequence). CDR3 in DNA: TGTGCCAGCAGCTTGGGAGGGCGCCACGAGCAGTACTTC. Amino acid sequence: CASSLGGRHEQYF.

The rearrangement uses TRBV30 and TRBJ1-4; D uncertain. Between the trimmed V and J ends, which lost 3 bases and 6 bases, there was a span of 8 bases. There are 12 residues in the CDR3. CDR1 and CDR2 (germline): GTSNPN, SVGIG (reference sequence). CDR3 amino acids: CAWRRAYEKLFF. CDR3 bases: TGTGCCTGGAGGAGGGCCTATGAAAAACTGTTTTTT.

The rearrangement links TRBV7-9 to TRBJ2-7; D is possibly TRBD1 (5 bases). Per the germline V gene, CDR1 is SEHNR and CDR2 is FQNEAQ (reference sequence). With 1 base removed from V and 0 bases from J, the gap between germline ends came to 10 bases. CDR3 size: 15 residues. CDR3 DNA sequence: TGTGCCAGCAGCTTAGGAGACAGATACTCCTACGAGCAGTACTTC. Encoded protein: CASSLGDRYSYEQYF. The full variable domain, its missing parts supplied by reference TRBV7-9 and TRBJ2-7, is DTGVSQNPRHKITKRGQNVTFRCDPISEHNRLYWYRQTLGQGPEFLTYFQNEAQLEKSRLLSDRFSAERPKGSFSTLEIQRTEQGDSAMYLCASSLGDRYSYEQYFGPGTRLTVT.

The chain recombines TRBV28 with TRBJ2-7; D is possibly TRBD2 (7 bases). The V and J ends lost 6 bases and 3 bases respectively, with 21 bases between them. There are 16 residues in the CDR3. In germline, CDR1 is MDHEN, CDR2 SYDVKM. This CDR3 reads CASSGGGSGQSYEQYF. The CDR3, as DNA: TGTGCCAGCAGCGGAGGGGGTAGCGGGCAAAGCTACGAGCAGTACTTC. The full variable domain, with the rest looked up from reference TRBV28 and TRBJ2-7, is DVKVTQSSRYLVKRTGEKVFLECVQDMDHENMFWYRQDPGLGLRLIYFSYDVKMKEKGDIPEGYSVSREKKERFSLILESASTNQTSMYLCASSGGGSGQSYEQYFGPGTRLTVT.

The J gene is TRBJ1-3, the V gene TRBV28, with TRBD1 as a possible D gene (6 bases). CDR1 is MDHEN and CDR2 is SYDVKM in the germline V gene. Trimming removed 7 bases from V and 0 bases from J, with 13 bases in between. The CDR3 covers 15 residues. DNA for the CDR3: TGTGCCAGCACTCAGTTACAGGGCTCTGGAAACACCATATATTTT. Its translation is CASTQLQGSGNTIYF.

This CDR3 is CASSFTGRGRTNEKLFF. CDR3 DNA: TGTGCCAGCAGCTTTACAGGACGTGGGAGGACTAATGAAAAACTGTTTTTT. This chain joins TRBV5-4 and TRBJ1-4, with a tentative D call TRBD1 (5 bases). CDR1 and CDR2 (germline): SGHNT, YYREEE (reference sequence). Trimming took off 2 bases at V and 2 bases at J, with 16 bases between the two ends. CDR3 length: 17 residues.

This chain connects TRBV5-1 to TRBJ2-3; 14 bases line up with TRBD2. Per the germline V gene, CDR1 is SGHRS and CDR2 is YFSETQ. This CDR3 has 15 amino acids. After removal of 7 bases from V and 11 bases from J, the junction contained 12 bases not matched to a gene. CDR3 coding DNA: TGCGCCAGCCTGGGGACTAGCGGGAGTAGTCAAGGGCAGTATTTT. Translating it yields CASLGTSGSSQGQYF.